This TCR beta chain was sequenced in a study of CXCR3-negative and CXCR3-positive naive CD8 T cells (dated by TCRdb to between 2017 and 2020). Looking at the study overall: In total, 130 million to 150 million TRB reads were obtained, or roughly 1.5 +/- 0.3 million reads per library. For the TRBV-TRBJ cluster analysis, the naive subsets came from 5 or 6 donors, while the memory cells came from 3 donors. Diversity and physicochemical repertoire analyses covered roughly ten donors pooled from two independent experiments.

The CDR3 measures 15 amino acids from cysteine to phenylalanine. Nucleotide data are not available. CDR1 and CDR2 are drawn from the germline V gene (reference sequence): MNHNY, SVGAGI. Study-wide conclusions, independent of this receptor: Compared with CXCR3-negative naive cells, CXCR3-positive naive cells had TRB CDR3s with higher hydrophobicity (lower Kidera factor 4), lower energy, and higher strength and volume indices. Because surface CD5, which has been linked to self-reactivity in mice, was comparable between naive subsets, TCR interaction strength was also inferred from TRB CDR3 physicochemical properties. Because CXCR3 expression was partially decreased after cryopreservation, freshly isolated PBMCs were used for most assays. TRBV-TRBJ usage was similar between naive CXCR3-negative and CXCR3-positive cells from the same donor, while memory cells showed distinct patterns. Comparably high repertoire diversity was found in both naive subsets, whereas much lower repertoire diversity was found in memory CD8+ T cells.

Comment on this clonotype: Its target antigen remains unknown.

Each CD8+ T cell subset was flow-sorted in triplicate, with some 300,000 cells per subset placed directly into RLT lysis buffer. Naive CD8+ T cells were defined stringently as CD45RO-CCR7+CD27+CD95- to exclude memory contaminants. Using standard density gradient centrifugation, peripheral blood mononuclear cells were isolated from buffy coats. Naive CXCR3-negative and CXCR3-positive CD8+ T cells were flow-sorted on a FACSAria III. Total RNA was extracted from sorted cells using an RNeasy Mini Kit. Reads for this sample came from a NextSeq 550. The Human TCR Profiling Kit (MiLaboratory) was used to prepare UMI-labeled 5' RACE TRB cDNA libraries. cDNA synthesis used the entire amount of extracted RNA, and PCR amplification then used the entire amount of cDNA produced. Libraries were prepared in parallel with an identical number of PCR cycles. Concerning the study's data processing: MIGEC and MiXCR extracted about 50,000 +/- 10,000 unique UMI-labeled TRB cDNA molecules per library, requiring at least two reads per UMI. An average of roughly 40,000 +/- 10,000 functional in-frame TRB CDR3 nucleotide clonotypes without stop codons was found per library. After each sample was downsampled to 5000 UMI-labeled TRB molecules, VDJtools was used to calculate diversity metrics such as normalized Shannon-Wiener and Chao1. For the central five CDR3 residues, VDJtools calculated physicochemical properties weighted by clonotype size, namely interaction energy, strength, volume and Kidera factor 4. Reads reprocessed by TCRdb are summarized as one entry per CDR3 protein sequence, and DNA is absent. TCRdb assigned the V and J calls; the authors' analysis was not used. The table for this sample records about 81,000 distinct CDR3 sequences. The ten largest clones take up roughly 1.6% of the sample.

This receptor chain uses TRBV6-6 and TRBJ1-5; without DNA, the TCRdb call of TRBD1 cannot be checked. Sequenced sample: naive CXCR3- CD8+ T cells from blood. In the paper's terms, the cell subset or site label means: CD45RO-CCR7+CD27+CD95- naive CD8+ T cells lacking CXCR3 (TNR3-). The TCR comes from a human donor in good health. Some clones in this sample may be carry-over from other donors' samples. This receptor has the CDR3 CASILQGAGNQPQHF.